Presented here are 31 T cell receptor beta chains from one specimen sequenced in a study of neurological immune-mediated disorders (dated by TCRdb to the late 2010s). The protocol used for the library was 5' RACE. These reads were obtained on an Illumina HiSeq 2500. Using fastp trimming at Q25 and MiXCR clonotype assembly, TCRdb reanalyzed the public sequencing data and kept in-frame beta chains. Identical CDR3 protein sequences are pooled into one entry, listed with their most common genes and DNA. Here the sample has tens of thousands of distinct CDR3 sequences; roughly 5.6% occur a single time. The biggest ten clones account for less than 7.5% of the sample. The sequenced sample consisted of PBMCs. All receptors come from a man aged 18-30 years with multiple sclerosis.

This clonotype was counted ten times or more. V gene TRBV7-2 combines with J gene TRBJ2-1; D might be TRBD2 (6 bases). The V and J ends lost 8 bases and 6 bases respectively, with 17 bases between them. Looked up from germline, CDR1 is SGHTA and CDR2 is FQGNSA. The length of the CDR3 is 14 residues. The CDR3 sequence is CASGPGLPSNEQFF. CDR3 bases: TGTGCCAGCGGACCGGGACTCCCGTCCAATGAGCAGTTCTTC. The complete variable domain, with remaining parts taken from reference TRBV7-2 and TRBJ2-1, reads GAGVSQSPSNKVTEKGKDVELRCDPISGHTALYWYRQSLGQGLEFLIYFQGNSAPDKSGLPSDRFSAERTGGSVSTLTIQRTQQEDSAVYLCASGPGLPSNEQFFGPGTRLTVL.

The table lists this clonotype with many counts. CDR3: CAISESSSDLPQHF. CDR3 DNA sequence: TGTGCCATCAGTGAGTCGTCATCCGACTTGCCCCAGCATTTT. This chain uses TRBV10-3 with TRBJ1-5; no clear D gene. The CDR3 runs to 14 residues. V was clipped by 0 bases and J by 9 bases, with 12 bases between them. Germline V gene sequence: CDR1 ENHRY, CDR2 SYGVKD.

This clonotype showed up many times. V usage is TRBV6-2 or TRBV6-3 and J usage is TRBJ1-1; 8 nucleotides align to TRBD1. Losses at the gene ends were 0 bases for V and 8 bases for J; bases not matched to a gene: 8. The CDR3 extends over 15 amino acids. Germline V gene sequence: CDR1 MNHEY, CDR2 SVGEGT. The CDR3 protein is CASSYSNDRGPEAFF. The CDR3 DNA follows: TGTGCCAGCAGTTACTCGAACGACAGGGGACCAGAAGCTTTCTTT.

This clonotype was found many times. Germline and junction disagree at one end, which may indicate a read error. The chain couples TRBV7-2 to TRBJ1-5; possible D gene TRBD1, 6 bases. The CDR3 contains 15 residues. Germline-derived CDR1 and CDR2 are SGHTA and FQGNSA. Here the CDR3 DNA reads TGTGCCAGCAGCTCCGGGACAAGAGAGAATCAGCCCCAGAATTTT. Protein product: CASSSGTRENQPQNF.

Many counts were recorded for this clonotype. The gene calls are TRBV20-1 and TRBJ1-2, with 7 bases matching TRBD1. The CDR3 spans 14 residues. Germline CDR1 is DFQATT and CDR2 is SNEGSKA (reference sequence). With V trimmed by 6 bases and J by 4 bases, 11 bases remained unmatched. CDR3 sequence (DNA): TGCAGTGCAATATTACACAGGGGTTCCTATGGCTACACCTTC. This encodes CSAILHRGSYGYTF.

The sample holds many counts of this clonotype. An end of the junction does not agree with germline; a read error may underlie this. Written as DNA, the CDR3 is TGTGCCAGCAGCGGGGGCCCCGGGGGACCCCAGAATTTT. Translation gives CASSGGPGGPQNF. The gene calls are TRBV7-8 and TRBJ1-5, with D tentatively TRBD1 (6 bases). Germline CDR1 SGHVS, CDR2 FQNEAQ. The CDR3 has 13 amino acids.

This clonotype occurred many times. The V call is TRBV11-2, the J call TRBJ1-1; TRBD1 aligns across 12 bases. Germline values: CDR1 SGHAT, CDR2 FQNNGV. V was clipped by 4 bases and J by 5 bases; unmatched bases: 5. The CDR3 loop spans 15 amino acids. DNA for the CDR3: TGTGCCAGCAGCTGGGGGACAGGGGGCGGAACTGAAGCTTTCTTT. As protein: CASSWGTGGGTEAFF.

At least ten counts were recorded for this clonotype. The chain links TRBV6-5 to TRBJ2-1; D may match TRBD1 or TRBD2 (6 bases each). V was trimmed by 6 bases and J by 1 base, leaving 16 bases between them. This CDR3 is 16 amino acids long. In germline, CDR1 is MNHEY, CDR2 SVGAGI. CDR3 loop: CASSLPGARSYNEQFF. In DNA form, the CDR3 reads TGTGCCAGCAGCCTCCCGGGGGCGAGATCCTACAATGAGCAGTTCTTC.

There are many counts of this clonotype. As DNA, the CDR3 is TGTGCCAGCAGACCAACCCCGAGGGCATCGAGGGCAACTAATGAAAAACTGTTTTTT. Translated, it gives CASRPTPRASRATNEKLFF. The V gene is TRBV6-2 or TRBV6-3, the J gene TRBJ1-4, with D hard to call. V lost 6 bases to trimming and J lost 0 bases, with 23 bases between them. Germline CDR1 MNHEY, CDR2 SVGEGT. CDR3 size: 19 residues.

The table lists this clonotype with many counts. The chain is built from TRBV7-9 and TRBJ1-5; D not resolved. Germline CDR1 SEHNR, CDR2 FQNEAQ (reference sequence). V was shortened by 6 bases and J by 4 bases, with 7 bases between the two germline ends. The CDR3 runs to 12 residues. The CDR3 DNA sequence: TGTGCCAGCAGTAGGGAAAATCAGCCCCAGCATTTT. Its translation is CASSRENQPQHF. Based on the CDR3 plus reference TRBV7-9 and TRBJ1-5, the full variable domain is DTGVSQNPRHKITKRGQNVTFRCDPISEHNRLYWYRQTLGQGPEFLTYFQNEAQLEKSRLLSDRFSAERPKGSFSTLEIQRTEQGDSAMYLCASSRENQPQHFGDGTRLSIL.

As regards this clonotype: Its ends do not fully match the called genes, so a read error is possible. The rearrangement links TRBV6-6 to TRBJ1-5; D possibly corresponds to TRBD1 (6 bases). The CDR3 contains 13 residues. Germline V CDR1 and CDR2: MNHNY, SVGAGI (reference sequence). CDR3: CASSSEQGQPQNF. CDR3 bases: TGTGCCAGCAGTAGCGAACAGGGTCAGCCCCAGAATTTT.

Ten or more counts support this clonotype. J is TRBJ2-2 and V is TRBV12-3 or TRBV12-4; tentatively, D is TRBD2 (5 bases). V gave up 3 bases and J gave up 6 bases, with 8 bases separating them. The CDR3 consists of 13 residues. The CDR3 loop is CASSFQAAGELFF. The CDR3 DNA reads TGTGCCAGCAGTTTCCAAGCGGCCGGGGAGCTGTTTTTT.

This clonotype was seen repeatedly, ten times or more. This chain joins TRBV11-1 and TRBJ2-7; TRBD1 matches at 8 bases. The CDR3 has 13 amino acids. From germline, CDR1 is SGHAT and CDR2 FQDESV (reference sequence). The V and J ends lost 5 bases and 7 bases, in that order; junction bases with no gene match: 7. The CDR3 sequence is CASSAATGGEQYF. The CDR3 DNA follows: TGTGCCAGCAGCGCGGCCACAGGGGGGGAGCAGTACTTC. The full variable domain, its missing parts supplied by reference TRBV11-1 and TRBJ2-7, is EAEVAQSPRYKITEKSQAVAFWCDPISGHATLYWYRQILGQGPELLVQFQDESVVDDSQLPKDRFSAERLKGVDSTLKIQPAELGDSAMYLCASSAATGGEQYFGPGTRLTVT.

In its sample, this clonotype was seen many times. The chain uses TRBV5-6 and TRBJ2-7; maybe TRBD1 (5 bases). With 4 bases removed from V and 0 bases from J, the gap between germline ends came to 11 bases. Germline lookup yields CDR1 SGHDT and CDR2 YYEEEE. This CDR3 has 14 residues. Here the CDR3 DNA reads TGTGCCAGCAGCCCCGGACACCTCTCCTACGAGCAGTACTTC. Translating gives CASSPGHLSYEQYF.

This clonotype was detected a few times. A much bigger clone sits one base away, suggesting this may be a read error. The CDR3 sequence: CASSLAVTPHTEAFF. As DNA, the CDR3 is TGTGCCAGCAGCTTAGCGGTCACACCGCACACTGAAGCTTTCTTT. The chain carries TRBV7-6 and TRBJ1-1; the D is unclear. CDR3 length: 15 amino acids. V gave up 0 bases and J gave up 3 bases, with 11 bases separating them. Germline CDR1 and CDR2: SGHVS and FNYEAQ.

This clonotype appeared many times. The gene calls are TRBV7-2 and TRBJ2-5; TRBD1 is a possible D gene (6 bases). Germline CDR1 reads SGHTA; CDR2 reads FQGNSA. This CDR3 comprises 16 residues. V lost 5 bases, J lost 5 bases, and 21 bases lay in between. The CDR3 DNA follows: TGTGCCAGCAGCCGAGTCGGGCAGGGGTACATGGAGACCCAGTACTTC. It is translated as CASSRVGQGYMETQYF.

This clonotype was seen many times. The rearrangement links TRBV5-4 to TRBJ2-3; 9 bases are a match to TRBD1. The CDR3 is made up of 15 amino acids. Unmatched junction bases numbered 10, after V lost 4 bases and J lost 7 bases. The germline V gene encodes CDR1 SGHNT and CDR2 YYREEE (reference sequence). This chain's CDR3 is CASSGPGTGRYTQYF. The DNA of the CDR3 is TGTGCCAGCAGCGGCCCCGGGACAGGGCGATATACGCAGTATTTT.

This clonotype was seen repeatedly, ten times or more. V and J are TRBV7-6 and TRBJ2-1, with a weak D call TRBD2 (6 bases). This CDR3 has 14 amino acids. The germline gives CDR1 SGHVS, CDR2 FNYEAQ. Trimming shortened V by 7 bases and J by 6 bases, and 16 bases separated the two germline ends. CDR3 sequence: CASNRGGGFNEQFF. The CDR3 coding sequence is TGTGCCAGCAATCGGGGTGGGGGGTTCAATGAGCAGTTCTTC.

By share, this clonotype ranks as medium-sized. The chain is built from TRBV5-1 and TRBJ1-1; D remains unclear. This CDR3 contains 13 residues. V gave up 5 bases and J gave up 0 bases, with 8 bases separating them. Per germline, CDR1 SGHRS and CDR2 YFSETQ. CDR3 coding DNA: TGCGCCAGCAGAAACAGCATGAACACTGAAGCTTTCTTT. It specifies CASRNSMNTEAFF.

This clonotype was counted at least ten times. This CDR3 reads CASSIAGQGDYEQYF. CDR3 nucleotide sequence: TGTGCCAGTAGTATAGCGGGCCAAGGGGACTACGAGCAGTACTTC. The chain links TRBV19 to TRBJ2-7; possibly TRBD1 for D (5 bases). The CDR3 runs 15 residues. Trimming removed 1 base from V and 3 bases from J, with 13 bases in between. Germline CDR1 reads LNHDA; CDR2 reads SQIVND (reference sequence). Full variable domain (remainder filled in from reference TRBV19 and TRBJ2-7): DGGITQSPKYLFRKEGQNVTLSCEQNLNHDAMYWYRQDPGQGLRLIYYSQIVNDFQKGDIAEGYSVSREKKESFPLTVTSAQKNPTAFYLCASSIAGQGDYEQYFGPGTRLTVT.

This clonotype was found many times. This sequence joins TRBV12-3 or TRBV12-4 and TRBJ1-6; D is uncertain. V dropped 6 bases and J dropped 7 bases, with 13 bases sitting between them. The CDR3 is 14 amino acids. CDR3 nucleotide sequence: TGTGCCAGCAGACAACGCCGGCTGAATTCACCCCTCCACTTT. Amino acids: CASRQRRLNSPLHF.

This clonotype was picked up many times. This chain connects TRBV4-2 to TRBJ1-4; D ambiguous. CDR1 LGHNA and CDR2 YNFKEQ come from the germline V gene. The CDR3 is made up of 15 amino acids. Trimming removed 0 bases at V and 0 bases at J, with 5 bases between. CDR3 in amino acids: CASSQEWATNEKLFF. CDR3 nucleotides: TGTGCCAGCAGCCAAGAGTGGGCAACTAATGAAAAACTGTTTTTT.

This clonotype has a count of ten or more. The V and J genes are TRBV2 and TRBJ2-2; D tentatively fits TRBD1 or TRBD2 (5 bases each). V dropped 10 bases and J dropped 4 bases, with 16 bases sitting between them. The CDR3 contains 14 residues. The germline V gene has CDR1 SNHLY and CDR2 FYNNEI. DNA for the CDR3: TGTGCCAACTATATAACTGGGACCACCGGGGAGCTGTTTTTT. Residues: CANYITGTTGELFF.

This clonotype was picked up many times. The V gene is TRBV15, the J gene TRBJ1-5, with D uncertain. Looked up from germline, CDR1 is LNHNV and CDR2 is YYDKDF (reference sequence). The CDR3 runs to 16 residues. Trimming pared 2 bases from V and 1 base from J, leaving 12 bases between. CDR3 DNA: TGTGCCACCAGCAGAACACCCCCACCAAGCAATCAGCCCCAGCATTTT. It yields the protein CATSRTPPPSNQPQHF. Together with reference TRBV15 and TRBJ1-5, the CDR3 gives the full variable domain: DAMVIQNPRYQVTQFGKPVTLSCSQTLNHNVMYWYQQKSSQAPKLLFHYYDKDFNNEADTPDNFQSRRPNTSFCFLDIRSPGLGDTAMYLCATSRTPPPSNQPQHFGDGTRLSIL.

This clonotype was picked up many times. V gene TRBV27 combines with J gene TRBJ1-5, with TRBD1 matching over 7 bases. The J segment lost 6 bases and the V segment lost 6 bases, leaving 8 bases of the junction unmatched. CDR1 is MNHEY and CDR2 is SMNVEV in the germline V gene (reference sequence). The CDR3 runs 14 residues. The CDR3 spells CASRQGRGGQPQHF. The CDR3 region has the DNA TGTGCCAGCAGACAGGGGAGAGGGGGTCAGCCCCAGCATTTT.

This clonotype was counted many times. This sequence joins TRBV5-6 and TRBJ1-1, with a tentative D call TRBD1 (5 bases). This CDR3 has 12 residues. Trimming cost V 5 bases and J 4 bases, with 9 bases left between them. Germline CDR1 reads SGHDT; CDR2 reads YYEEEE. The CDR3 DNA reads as TGTGCCAGCAGGGGGCGGGGCACTGAAGCTTTCTTT. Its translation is CASRGRGTEAFF.

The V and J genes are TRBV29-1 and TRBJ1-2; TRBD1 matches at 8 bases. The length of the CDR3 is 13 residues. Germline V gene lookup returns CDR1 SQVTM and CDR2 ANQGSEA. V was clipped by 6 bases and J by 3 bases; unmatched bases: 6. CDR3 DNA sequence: TGCAGCGTCACGACAGGGGTTGACTATGGCTACACCTTC. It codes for CSVTTGVDYGYTF. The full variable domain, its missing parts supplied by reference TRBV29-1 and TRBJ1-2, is SAVISQKPSRDICQRGTSLTIQCQVDSQVTMMFWYRQQPGQSLTLIATANQGSEATYESGFVIDKFPISRPNLTFSTLTVSNMSPEDSSIYLCSVTTGVDYGYTFGSGTRLTVV.

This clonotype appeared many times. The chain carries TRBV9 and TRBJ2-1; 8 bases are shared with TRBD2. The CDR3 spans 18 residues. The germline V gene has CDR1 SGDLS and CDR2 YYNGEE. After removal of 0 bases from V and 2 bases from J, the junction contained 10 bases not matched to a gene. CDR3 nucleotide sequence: TGTGCCAGCAGCGTAGACTATTTAAGCGGGAGCACCTACAATGAGCAGTTCTTC. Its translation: CASSVDYLSGSTYNEQFF.

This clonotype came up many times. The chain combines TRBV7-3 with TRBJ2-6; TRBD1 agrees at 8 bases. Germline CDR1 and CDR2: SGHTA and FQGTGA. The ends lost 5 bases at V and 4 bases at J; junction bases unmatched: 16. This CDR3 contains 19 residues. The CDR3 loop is CASSLAGGGPSRGANVLTF. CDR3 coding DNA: TGTGCCAGCAGCCTTGCAGGGGGCGGCCCCTCTCGCGGGGCCAACGTCCTGACTTTC.

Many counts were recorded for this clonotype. The CDR3 sequence: CASRRDRGLYEQYF. The CDR3, as DNA: TGTGCCAGCAGGCGGGACAGGGGGCTGTACGAGCAGTACTTC. The chain carries TRBV28 and TRBJ2-7; the match to TRBD1 covers 12 bases. V gave up 6 bases and J gave up 4 bases; unmatched junction bases: 4. The CDR3 runs to 14 residues. Germline assignment: CDR1 MDHEN and CDR2 SYDVKM. The entire variable domain, with the rest obtained from reference TRBV28 and TRBJ2-7, is as follows: DVKVTQSSRYLVKRTGEKVFLECVQDMDHENMFWYRQDPGLGLRLIYFSYDVKMKEKGDIPEGYSVSREKKERFSLILESASTNQTSMYLCASRRDRGLYEQYFGPGTRLTVT.

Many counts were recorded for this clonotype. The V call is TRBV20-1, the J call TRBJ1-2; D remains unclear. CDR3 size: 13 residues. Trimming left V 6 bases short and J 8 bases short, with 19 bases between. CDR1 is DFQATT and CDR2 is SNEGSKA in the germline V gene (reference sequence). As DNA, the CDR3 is TGCAGTGCCCACAGTTGGGCCCTGCAAGGCTACACCTTC. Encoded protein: CSAHSWALQGYTF.